The 10 T cell receptor beta chains presented below share a single source sample, sequenced in a study of T cell changes during pregnancy in multiple sclerosis (dated by TCRdb to about 2019). Receptor amplification or capture employed the immunoSEQ multiplex PCR assay. Drawn from immuneACCESS, this table holds only the in-frame rearrangements with V and J called that TCRdb kept. Clones are partly lost; checked studies trace under half to an unresolved V gene and leave the rest unexplained. The sample yields about 110,000 clones; roughly 92% were counted once. The leading ten clones occupy more than 1.5% of the sample. Sequenced here: peripheral blood, sampled in the third trimester of pregnancy. The receptors originated from a female donor with multiple sclerosis, enrolled in a pregnancy study.

The CDR3 DNA sequence: TGTGCCAGCAGTTTTGGCAGGGCCACTGAAGCTTTCTTT. It yields the protein CASSFGRATEAFF. The chain has TRBV27 and TRBJ1-1, with D maybe TRBD1 (5 bases). The ends were cut back, 3 bases at V and 4 bases at J, with 9 bases in the middle. Germline V gene lookup returns CDR1 MNHEY and CDR2 SMNVEV (reference sequence). This CDR3 comprises 13 residues.

The genes are TRBV7-9 and TRBJ2-7; 8 bases align to TRBD2. This CDR3 is built from 17 residues. Unmatched junction bases numbered 11, after V lost 4 bases and J lost 0 bases. CDR1 and CDR2 from the germline V gene are SEHNR and FQNEAQ (reference sequence). In DNA, the CDR3 is TGTGCCAGCAGCTGGAGTAGCGGGGTTCTGAGCTCCTACGAGCAGTACTTC. Amino acids: CASSWSSGVLSSYEQYF. Looking up the rest from reference TRBV7-9 and TRBJ2-7 gives the full variable domain: DTGVSQNPRHKITKRGQNVTFRCDPISEHNRLYWYRQTLGQGPEFLTYFQNEAQLEKSRLLSDRFSAERPKGSFSTLEIQRTEQGDSAMYLCASSWSSGVLSSYEQYFGPGTRLTVT.

This rearrangement joins TRBV15 to TRBJ2-7; D is perhaps TRBD1 (5 bases). The CDR3 length is 17 residues. Germline loops: CDR1 LNHNV, CDR2 YYDKDF (reference sequence). V lost 0 bases to trimming and J lost 2 bases, with 17 bases between them. The CDR3 loop is CATSRDTVGPPTYEQYF. DNA for the CDR3: TGTGCCACCAGCAGAGATACGGTGGGGCCACCAACCTACGAGCAGTACTTC. The full variable domain, completed using reference TRBV15 and TRBJ2-7, is DAMVIQNPRYQVTQFGKPVTLSCSQTLNHNVMYWYQQKSSQAPKLLFHYYDKDFNNEADTPDNFQSRRPNTSFCFLDIRSPGLGDTAMYLCATSRDTVGPPTYEQYFGPGTRLTVT.

The V and J genes are TRBV6-5 and TRBJ1-1; D uncertain. The germline CDR1 and CDR2 sequences are MNHEY and SVGAGI. This CDR3 has 11 residues. V lost 8 bases and J 8 bases, leaving 12 bases between the germline ends. CDR3 in amino acids: CASGFGYEAFF. CDR3 DNA sequence: TGTGCCAGCGGCTTCGGGTACGAAGCTTTCTTT.

In DNA form, the CDR3 reads TGCAGCGTTGAAGGGGACAGGGGATATGGCTACACCTTC. It specifies CSVEGDRGYGYTF. The V gene is TRBV29-1, the J gene TRBJ1-2; 10 bases are a match to TRBD1. The length of the CDR3 is 13 residues. The germline V gene encodes CDR1 SQVTM and CDR2 ANQGSEA. The J segment lost 5 bases and the V segment lost 1 base, leaving 1 base of the junction unmatched.

This clone appeared a few times. The chain is built from TRBV14 and TRBJ2-2; D gene uncertain. The CDR3 loop spans 13 amino acids. With 1 base removed from V and 8 bases from J, the gap between germline ends came to 8 bases. Germline loops: CDR1 SGHDN, CDR2 FVKESK. DNA of the CDR3: TGTGCCAGCAGCCAAGGTGCGGTAGGGGAGCTGTTTTTT. Its protein is CASSQGAVGELFF. Full variable domain (remainder filled in from reference TRBV14 and TRBJ2-2): EAGVTQFPSHSVIEKGQTVTLRCDPISGHDNLYWYRRVMGKEIKFLLHFVKESKQDESGMPNNRFLAERTGGTYSTLKVQPAELEDSGVYFCASSQGAVGELFFGEGSRLTVL.

The V call is TRBV9, the J call TRBJ2-1; D call uncertain. CDR3 length: 12 residues. Per germline, CDR1 SGDLS and CDR2 YYNGEE. Between the trimmed V and J ends, which lost 2 bases and 9 bases, there was a span of 9 bases. For the CDR3, the DNA is TGTGCCAGCAGCGTTCCCGCTAGTGAGCAGTTCTTC. It encodes CASSVPASEQFF.

This chain uses TRBV9 with TRBJ1-5; tentatively, D is TRBD1 (5 bases). CDR3 size: 15 residues. The V gene lost 3 bases and the J gene lost 0 bases, with 10 bases spanning the gap. Germline V gene lookup returns CDR1 SGDLS and CDR2 YYNGEE. This CDR3 is CASSAGLYSNQPQHF. In nucleotides, the CDR3 is TGTGCCAGCAGCGCAGGGCTATATAGCAATCAGCCCCAGCATTTT. Looking up the rest from reference TRBV9 and TRBJ1-5 gives the full variable domain: DSGVTQTPKHLITATGQRVTLRCSPRSGDLSVYWYQQSLDQGLQFLIQYYNGEERAKGNILERFSAQQFPDLHSELNLSSLELGDSALYFCASSAGLYSNQPQHFGDGTRLSIL.

The chain combines TRBV6-1 with TRBJ2-2, with 8 bases matching TRBD1. Germline assignment: CDR1 MNHNS and CDR2 SASEGT. The V and J ends lost 7 bases and 5 bases, in that order; junction bases with no gene match: 3. CDR3 length: 13 amino acids. CDR3 sequence (DNA): TGTGCCAGCACGGACAGGGCAACCGGGGAGCTGTTTTTT. Its translation is CASTDRATGELFF.

The chain has TRBV30 and TRBJ1-3; TRBD1 matches 10 bases. The CDR3 totals 15 residues. Looked up from germline, CDR1 is GTSNPN and CDR2 is SVGIG (reference sequence). V lost 2 bases to trimming and J lost 5 bases; unmatched junction nucleotides: 6. The CDR3 DNA sequence: TGTGCCTGGAGTCCCGGGACAGGGGAACGAAACACCATATATTTT. This sequence encodes CAWSPGTGERNTIYF.